The clone carrying this TCR beta chain was seen a single time. The antigen is not known. The sample originates from a study of OX40 agonist ivuxolimab in advanced cancers. Notes on the study in general: The specificity for antigen of the expanded peripheral T cells was not determined.

In germline, CDR1 is LNHDA, CDR2 SQIVND (reference sequence). Trimming cost V 6 bases and J 0 bases, with 19 bases left between them. The CDR3 contains 17 residues. Produced via immunoSEQ multiplex PCR; TCRdb's table is partial and in-frame only. The sample contains roughly 77,000 clones, about 84% of which appear only once. The gene calls are TRBV19 and TRBJ2-3, with D perhaps TRBD2 (6 bases). Sequenced material: CD4+ or CD8+ T cells sorted from blood, taken in a trial of the OX40 agonist ivuxolimab. The clonotype originates from an adult with an advanced solid tumor such as melanoma, head and neck, liver or kidney cancer. The CDR3 is CASSLTGVGYSTDTQYF. The CDR3 coding sequence is TGTGCCAGTAGCCTCACGGGGGTAGGGTATAGCACAGATACGCAGTATTTT.